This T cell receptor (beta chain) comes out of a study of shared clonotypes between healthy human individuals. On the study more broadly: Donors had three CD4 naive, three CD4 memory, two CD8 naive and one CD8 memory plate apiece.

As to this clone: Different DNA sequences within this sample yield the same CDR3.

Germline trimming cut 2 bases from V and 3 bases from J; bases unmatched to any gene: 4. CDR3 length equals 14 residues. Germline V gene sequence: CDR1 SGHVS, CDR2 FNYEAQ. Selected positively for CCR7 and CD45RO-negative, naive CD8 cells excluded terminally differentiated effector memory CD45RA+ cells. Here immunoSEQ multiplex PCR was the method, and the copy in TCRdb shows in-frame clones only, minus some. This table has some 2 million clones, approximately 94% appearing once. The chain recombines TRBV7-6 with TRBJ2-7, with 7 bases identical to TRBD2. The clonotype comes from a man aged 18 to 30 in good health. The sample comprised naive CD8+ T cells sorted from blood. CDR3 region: CASSLTGGLYEQYF. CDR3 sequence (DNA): TGTGCCAGCAGCTTAACGGGAGGTCTCTACGAGCAGTACTTC.